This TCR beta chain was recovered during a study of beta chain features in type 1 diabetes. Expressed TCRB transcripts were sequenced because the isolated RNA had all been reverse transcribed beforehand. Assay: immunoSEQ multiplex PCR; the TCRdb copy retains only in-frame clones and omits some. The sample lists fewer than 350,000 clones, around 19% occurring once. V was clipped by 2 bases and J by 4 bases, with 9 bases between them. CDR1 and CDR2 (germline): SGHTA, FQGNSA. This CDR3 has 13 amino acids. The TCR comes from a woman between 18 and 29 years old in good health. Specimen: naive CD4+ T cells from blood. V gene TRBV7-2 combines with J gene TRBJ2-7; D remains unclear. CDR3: CASSLIFRYEQYF. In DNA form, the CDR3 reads TGTGCCAGCAGCTTAATATTTCGGTACGAGCAGTACTTC. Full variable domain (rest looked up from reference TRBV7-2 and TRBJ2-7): GAGVSQSPSNKVTEKGKDVELRCDPISGHTALYWYRQSLGQGLEFLIYFQGNSAPDKSGLPSDRFSAERTGGSVSTLTIQRTQQEDSAVYLCASSLIFRYEQYFGPGTRLTVT.